The 29 T cell receptor beta chains below all came from one sample that was sequenced in a study of blood T cell repertoires in COVID-19. Generated by immunoSEQ multiplex PCR, the TCRdb table keeps only in-frame clones and is missing some. The sample holds about 140,000 clones, about three quarters seen once. The sequenced material came from peripheral blood. These receptors originate from a woman of 80 years or more with active or convalescent COVID-19.

This clone was found once. This chain uses TRBV3-1 (or the pseudogene TRBV3-2) with TRBJ1-1; 7 nucleotides agree with TRBD1. The J segment lost 3 bases and the V segment lost 1 base, leaving 14 bases of the junction unmatched. CDR1 LGHDT and CDR2 YNNKEL come from the germline V gene (reference sequence). This CDR3 is 18 amino acids long. CDR3 region: CASSQGGVKGARDTEAFF. For the CDR3, the DNA is TGTGCCAGCAGCCAAGGGGGCGTCAAGGGGGCTAGGGACACTGAAGCTTTCTTT.

The gene calls are TRBV7-2 and TRBJ1-1, with a possible D match to TRBD1 (5 bases). Trimming removed 1 base from V and 2 bases from J, with 8 bases in between. The CDR3 sequence is 14 residues long. CDR1 and CDR2 (germline): SGHTA, FQGNSA. The CDR3 sequence: CASSLVTGNTEAFF. As DNA, the CDR3 is TGTGCCAGCAGCTTAGTTACAGGCAACACTGAAGCTTTCTTT.

This chain joins TRBV13 and TRBJ2-3; 9 bases are a match to TRBD2. There are 17 residues in the CDR3. The germline V gene encodes CDR1 PRHDT and CDR2 FYEKMQ (reference sequence). V lost 1 base, J lost 2 bases, and 7 bases stayed unmatched. The CDR3 nucleotides read TGTGCCAGCAGCTTAGTCCTAGCGGGAACCGCCACAGATACGCAGTATTTT. Its translation is CASSLVLAGTATDTQYF.

The chain uses TRBV11-3 and TRBJ2-1; 9 bases align to TRBD1. Germline CDR1 reads SGHNT; CDR2 reads YENEEA. This CDR3 contains 15 residues. The V gene end was trimmed by 1 base and the J gene end by 5 bases; junction bases not matched to a gene: 3. The CDR3 DNA sequence: TGTGCCAGCAGCTTAGGGGGACAGGGAGACAATGAGCAGTTCTTC. Encoded protein: CASSLGGQGDNEQFF.

The sample holds a few counts of this clone. The CDR3: CASSLAEPGTTEAFF. In nucleotides, the CDR3 is TGTGCCAGCAGCTTGGCCGAGCCGGGTACCACTGAAGCTTTCTTT. The V and J genes are TRBV5-5 and TRBJ1-1; D is undetermined. The germline V and J ends were trimmed by 0 bases and 4 bases, with 13 bases remaining between them. The CDR3 runs 15 residues. Germline CDR1 is SGHKS and CDR2 is YYEKEE (reference sequence).

This chain links TRBV29-1 with TRBJ2-1, with 7 bases matching TRBD1. With 3 bases clipped from V and 1 base from J, the junction kept 6 bases outside the gene matches. The germline CDR1 and CDR2 sequences are SQVTM and ANQGSEA. This CDR3 comprises 15 residues. CDR3 sequence (DNA): TGCAGCGTTGATGAAGGACAGGCTTCCTACAATGAGCAGTTCTTC. Its translation: CSVDEGQASYNEQFF.

This clone was detected once. The chain is built from TRBV5-1 and TRBJ2-3; 7 bases are a match to TRBD1. The CDR3 sequence is 16 residues long. With 4 bases clipped from V and 1 base from J, the junction kept 9 bases outside the gene matches. The V gene's germline CDR1 is SGHRS and CDR2 YFSETQ. CDR3 sequence: CASSPRQGGGTDTQYF. CDR3 in DNA: TGCGCCAGCAGCCCCCGACAGGGTGGGGGCACAGATACGCAGTATTTT.

The CDR3, as DNA: TGTGCCACCAGTGACCGGGACAGCCAGAAGAGAACCCAGTACTTC. Its protein product is CATSDRDSQKRTQYF. The gene calls are TRBV24-1 and TRBJ2-5, with 7 bases aligning to TRBD1. This CDR3 comprises 15 residues. V was pared by 4 bases and J by 8 bases, with 12 bases of the junction left unmatched. The germline CDR1 and CDR2 sequences are KGHDR and SFDVKD.

This clone was seen only a few times. V usage is TRBV11-1 and J usage is TRBJ2-7, with D hard to call. V dropped 1 base and J dropped 6 bases, with 13 bases sitting between them. Germline V gene lookup returns CDR1 SGHAT and CDR2 FQDESV (reference sequence). The length of the CDR3 is 14 residues. CDR3: CASSLVHPRGEQYF. The CDR3 DNA is TGTGCCAGCAGCTTAGTACACCCACGCGGCGAGCAGTACTTC.

The gene calls are TRBV5-1 and TRBJ1-2, with D perhaps matching TRBD1 (5 bases). There are 16 residues in the CDR3. Germline V lookup: CDR1 SGHRS, CDR2 YFSETQ. Trimming removed 4 bases from V and 8 bases from J, with 24 bases in between. CDR3 loop: CASSRGSGQRNPGYTF. The CDR3 DNA is TGCGCCAGCAGCAGGGGATCGGGCCAAAGGAACCCGGGCTACACCTTC.

This chain connects TRBV11-2 to TRBJ2-5, with D maybe TRBD2 (6 bases). This CDR3 comprises 14 residues. V was shortened by 4 bases and J by 5 bases, with 14 bases between the two germline ends. The germline V gene encodes CDR1 SGHAT and CDR2 FQNNGV. The CDR3 DNA sequence: TGTGCCAGCAGCTATTCCGGGGACTCCGAGACCCAGTACTTC. Amino acid sequence: CASSYSGDSETQYF.

This chain connects TRBV6-8 to TRBJ2-5, with 8 bases identical to TRBD2. Germline loops: CDR1 MNHGY, CDR2 SAAAGT. V lost 5 bases and J lost 1; bases outside the gene matches: 6. The CDR3 has 15 residues. For the CDR3, the DNA is TGTGCCAGCAGTCAGAGCGGGGGCCTCCAAGAGACCCAGTACTTC. This translates into CASSQSGGLQETQYF.

The chain links TRBV5-1 to TRBJ2-7; a weak D match, TRBD2 (5 bases). The V gene lost 7 bases and the J gene lost 6 bases, with 20 bases spanning the gap. The CDR3 spans 14 residues. Germline CDR1 is SGHRS and CDR2 is YFSETQ. The CDR3 protein is CASGVQPGVGEQYF. DNA of the CDR3: TGCGCCAGCGGAGTTCAACCCGGGGTAGGCGAGCAGTACTTC.

This chain uses TRBV28 with TRBJ1-6, with 8 bases matching TRBD1. Germline CDR1 and CDR2: MDHEN and SYDVKM. The CDR3 sequence is 16 residues long. The J segment lost 8 bases and the V segment lost 3 bases, leaving 9 bases of the junction unmatched. CDR3 region: CASSFVLPGGYSPLHF. The CDR3 DNA is TGTGCCAGCAGTTTTGTCCTCCCAGGGGGCTATTCACCCCTCCACTTT.

This clone was recorded a few times. This chain uses TRBV18 with TRBJ1-5; D may be TRBD1 (6 bases). Germline-derived CDR1 and CDR2 are KGHSH and LQKENI. V lost 3 bases and J lost 4, with 10 bases in between. The CDR3 sequence is 14 residues long. The CDR3 DNA sequence: TGTGCCAGCTCACCCCAGGGGAATAATCAGCCCCAGCATTTT. Translated: CASSPQGNNQPQHF.

This sequence joins TRBV11-2 and TRBJ2-3; 8 bases align to TRBD2. The V gene's germline CDR1 is SGHAT and CDR2 FQNNGV. There are 14 residues in the CDR3. V shed 5 bases and J 6 bases; nucleotides not matched to a gene: 7. The DNA of the CDR3 is TGTGCCAGCAGCCGAGCGGGGGTTGGGGATACGCAGTATTTT. It translates to CASSRAGVGDTQYF.

The chain joins TRBV28 to TRBJ2-7; 7 positions agree with TRBD1. Germline V lookup: CDR1 MDHEN, CDR2 SYDVKM. This CDR3 is built from 15 residues. The J segment lost 12 bases and the V segment lost 4 bases, leaving 18 bases of the junction unmatched. The CDR3 region is CASSSPGQNFPRLYF. The CDR3 coding sequence is TGTGCCAGCAGTTCACCGGGACAGAACTTTCCTCGACTGTACTTC.

The V and J genes are TRBV15 and TRBJ1-1, with a possible D match to TRBD1 (5 bases). The germline CDR1 and CDR2 sequences are LNHNV and YYDKDF (reference sequence). V was shortened by 6 bases and J by 8 bases, with 10 bases between the two germline ends. CDR3 length: 11 amino acids. Here the CDR3 reads CATSHGGEAFF. The CDR3 DNA is TGTGCCACCAGTCATGGGGGGGAAGCTTTCTTT.

The V gene is TRBV11-3, the J gene TRBJ2-7; the match to TRBD1 covers 10 bases. Per the germline V gene, CDR1 is SGHNT and CDR2 is YENEEA. This CDR3 contains 15 residues. The ends lost 5 bases at V and 5 bases at J; junction bases unmatched: 9. The CDR3 sequence: CASSGTGGTGDEQYF. The CDR3 region has the DNA TGTGCCAGCAGCGGGACCGGAGGGACAGGGGACGAGCAGTACTTC.

This chain joins TRBV9 and TRBJ1-4; D call uncertain. Germline V gene lookup returns CDR1 SGDLS and CDR2 YYNGEE. The CDR3 has 14 amino acids. The germline V and J ends were trimmed by 0 bases and 5 bases, with 8 bases remaining between them. The CDR3 region is CASSVGGLNEKLFF. For the CDR3, the DNA is TGTGCCAGCAGCGTAGGAGGGCTGAATGAAAAACTGTTTTTT.

In this sample, this clone turned up once. The chain joins TRBV28 to TRBJ1-1; 7 bases line up with TRBD1. This CDR3 spans 16 amino acids. V lost 3 bases to trimming and J lost 2 bases; unmatched junction nucleotides: 9. The germline V gene has CDR1 MDHEN and CDR2 SYDVKM. The CDR3 DNA is TGTGCCAGCAGTTTTGTATGGAGGGGGCATAACACTGAAGCTTTCTTT. Translating gives CASSFVWRGHNTEAFF. The variable domain in full, completed from reference TRBV28 and TRBJ1-1, reads DVKVTQSSRYLVKRTGEKVFLECVQDMDHENMFWYRQDPGLGLRLIYFSYDVKMKEKGDIPEGYSVSREKKERFSLILESASTNQTSMYLCASSFVWRGHNTEAFFGQGTRLTVV.

A note on this clone: The junction departs from germline at one end; a sequencing error may be responsible. The rearrangement joins TRBV6-2 or TRBV6-3 to TRBJ1-2; D gene unclear. The CDR3 length is 10 residues. In germline, CDR1 is MNHEY, CDR2 SVGEGT. CDR3 residues: CASSNNGYTF. In DNA, the CDR3 is TGTGCCAGCAGTAACAATGGCTACACCTTC.

The chain uses TRBV4-3 and TRBJ2-6; D remains unclear. The CDR3 sequence is 15 residues long. In germline, CDR1 is LGHNA, CDR2 YSLEER. V was trimmed by 4 bases and J by 1 base, leaving 8 bases between them. CDR3 nucleotide sequence: TGCGCCAGCAGCCGCTACAGATCTGGGGCCAACGTCCTGACTTTC. It encodes CASSRYRSGANVLTF.

This chain links TRBV7-8 with TRBJ1-3; D gene ambiguous. Trimming left V 1 base short and J 8 bases short, with 21 bases between. Germline CDR1 and CDR2: SGHVS and FQNEAQ. CDR3 size: 17 residues. The CDR3 coding sequence is TGTGCCAGCAGCTTAGGTCAGGCGTTACACCATGAAGACACCATATATTTT. Protein sequence: CASSLGQALHHEDTIYF.

This clone has more than one count but fewer than ten. V gene TRBV3-1 (or the pseudogene TRBV3-2) combines with J gene TRBJ1-2; TRBD1 might be the D (6 bases). This CDR3 contains 12 residues. V was clipped by 7 bases and J by 4 bases, with 10 bases between them. Looked up from germline, CDR1 is LGHDT and CDR2 is YNNKEL (reference sequence). The chain's CDR3 is CASTQGSYGYTF. CDR3 DNA sequence: TGTGCCAGCACTCAGGGGTCCTATGGCTACACCTTC.

This chain uses TRBV30 with TRBJ1-2; weak D call: TRBD1 (6 bases). The V and J ends lost 3 bases and 8 bases respectively, with 16 bases between them. This CDR3 spans 13 amino acids. CDR1 is GTSNPN and CDR2 is SVGIG in the germline V gene (reference sequence). The CDR3 loop is CAWSGGAAWGYTF. CDR3 nucleotides: TGTGCCTGGAGCGGGGGGGCAGCGTGGGGCTACACCTTC.

The chain recombines TRBV9 with TRBJ2-7; tentatively, D is TRBD2 (5 bases). Per the germline V gene, CDR1 is SGDLS and CDR2 is YYNGEE. CDR3 length equals 15 residues. V dropped 0 bases and J dropped 3 bases, with 13 bases sitting between them. CDR3 region: CASSVASGTVYEQYF. For the CDR3, the DNA is TGTGCCAGCAGCGTAGCCTCGGGAACAGTCTACGAGCAGTACTTC.

The genes are TRBV19 and TRBJ1-1; D may be TRBD1 (5 bases). Trimming took off 5 bases at V and 3 bases at J, with 16 bases between the two ends. This CDR3 is built from 15 residues. The germline V gene has CDR1 LNHDA and CDR2 SQIVND (reference sequence). CDR3 sequence reads: CASSPRRGSHTEAFF. The CDR3 coding sequence is TGTGCCAGTAGTCCACGGAGGGGAAGTCACACTGAAGCTTTCTTT.

This clone was picked up one time. This sequence joins TRBV19 and TRBJ1-5; D ambiguous. V lost 4 bases to trimming and J lost 4 bases, with 14 bases between them. This CDR3 has 15 residues. Germline CDR1 LNHDA, CDR2 SQIVND (reference sequence). CDR3 sequence: CASSTQPTGNQPQHF. The DNA of the CDR3 is TGTGCCAGTAGTACCCAGCCGACGGGGAATCAGCCCCAGCATTTT.